Given below is one TCR beta chain in context. Its cognate antigen is unknown. The table came from immunoSEQ multiplex PCR; TCRdb's copy has only in-frame clones and leaves some out. This sample has about 80,000 clones; about 93% occur once, and the top ten carry 0.25% to 0.35%. The CDR3 has 14 amino acids. Trimming took 9 bases from V and 7 from J, leaving 22 bases between them. Germline V gene lookup returns CDR1 LNHDA and CDR2 SQIVND (reference sequence). This sample stems from a study of OX40 agonist ivuxolimab in advanced cancers. General study results and limits: Low levels of normalized T-cell clonal expansion also appeared in some nonresponders. At 0.1 to 3.0 mg/kg and by week 6, clonal expansion occurred in CD4+ and CD8+ blood T cells.

This TCR derives from an adult with an advanced solid tumor such as melanoma, head and neck, liver or kidney cancer. The sample was CD4+ or CD8+ T cells sorted from blood, taken in a trial of the OX40 agonist ivuxolimab. The V and J genes are TRBV19 and TRBJ2-7; a weak D match, TRBD2 (7 bases). CDR3: CASKSAGAKLEQYF. The CDR3 DNA reads TGTGCCAGCAAGTCGGCGGGGGCCAAACTTGAGCAGTACTTC. The entire variable domain, with the rest obtained from reference TRBV19 and TRBJ2-7, is as follows: DGGITQSPKYLFRKEGQNVTLSCEQNLNHDAMYWYRQDPGQGLRLIYYSQIVNDFQKGDIAEGYSVSREKKESFPLTVTSAQKNPTAFYLCASKSAGAKLEQYFGPGTRLTVT.